A selection of T cell receptor beta chains follows, all from one sample in a study of blood T cell repertoires in COVID-19. Sequenced by immunoSEQ multiplex PCR; TCRdb stores in-frame clones only, minus some. The sample gives hundreds of thousands of clones, approximately 86% of which show up once; 1.5% to 2% is in the top ten. Material: PBMCs or T cells enriched from blood (not recorded which). These receptors were obtained from a woman in her forties or fifties who had recovered from COVID-19. The CDR3 runs from the conserved cysteine through the conserved F or W. The D gene is left open where the match is weak.

J	V	D	CDR3
TRBJ2-1	TRBV4-3	TRBD2	CASSQDRAGAYNEQFF
TRBJ2-7	TRBV29-1	TRBD2	CSVVETSGRIGRLYF
TRBJ1-1	TRBV20-1	.	CSARERLAFF
TRBJ1-5	TRBV19	TRBD1	CATKGGQSNQPQHF
TRBJ2-5	TRBV5-4	TRBD1	CASGRTGGSFYEPQYF
TRBJ2-2	TRBV18	TRBD2	CASSRLATGSNTGELFF
TRBJ2-7	TRBV27	TRBD2	CASSLSPLAGDEQYF
TRBJ1-1	TRBV6-2/TRBV6-3	.	CASSLNTVLNTEAFF
TRBJ2-7	TRBV9	TRBD2	CASSVGAGAYEQYF
TRBJ1-2	TRBV3-1/TRBV3-2	.	CASSQDGQGRGGYTF
TRBJ2-7	TRBV7-2	TRBD2	CASSLALLPSGNYEQYF
TRBJ2-1	TRBV6-1	TRBD2	CASSEGIAGVNEQFF
TRBJ2-5	TRBV7-8	.	CASSPLEGIETQYF
TRBJ2-1	TRBV5-8	TRBD2	CASSSGLAGINYNEQFF
TRBJ1-5	TRBV19	TRBD1	CASSRTGGQPQHF
TRBJ1-5	TRBV27	TRBD1	CASRSTGGSNQPQHF
TRBJ2-4	TRBV5-4	.	CASSPSPNIQYF
TRBJ2-7	TRBV2	.	CASMEGREQYF
TRBJ2-5	TRBV28	.	CASSSQGTQYF
TRBJ2-1	TRBV11-1	TRBD1	CASSPRQDRGFNEQFF
TRBJ2-7	TRBV28	.	CATLGTRKGYEQYF
TRBJ2-3	TRBV27	TRBD2	CASQTLAGAVDTQYF
TRBJ1-3	TRBV7-2	.	CASSLLGAASGNTIYF
TRBJ1-4	TRBV25-1	TRBD1	CASSEPRTGQGEKLFF
TRBJ2-2	TRBV28	TRBD2	CASSSASGLAGVGELFF
TRBJ1-2	TRBV4-1	.	CASSPRPPPGANYGYTF
TRBJ2-5	TRBV5-5	TRBD1	CASSWDRNQETQYF
TRBJ2-7	TRBV5-1	TRBD1	CASSLAGGYLSEQYF
TRBJ2-2	TRBV4-1	TRBD1	CASSRRQGEGTGELFF
TRBJ1-5	TRBV6-5	TRBD1	CASSSRTGYSNQPQHF
TRBJ2-1	TRBV7-7	TRBD2	CASSLGIGGSYNEQFF
TRBJ1-2	TRBV5-6	.	CASSLGPQSNYGYTF
TRBJ2-3	TRBV3-1/TRBV3-2	.	CASSQVITSTDTQYF
TRBJ1-5	TRBV3-1/TRBV3-2	.	CASSQDSGNTGQPQHF
TRBJ2-2	TRBV2	.	CASRSGQLGTGELFF
TRBJ2-1	TRBV28	.	CASSLLEGARPYNEQFF
TRBJ2-3	TRBV27	.	CASKGQVAADTQYF
TRBJ1-1	TRBV3-1/TRBV3-2	.	CASSLKWGGLNTEAFF
TRBJ2-1	TRBV9	.	CASSVESPSNEQFF
TRBJ2-3	TRBV5-4	.	CASSFRVSVVSTDTQYF
TRBJ2-2	TRBV7-2	.	CASSLVKNTGELFF
TRBJ2-1	TRBV5-6	.	CASSFFDGGNNEQFF
TRBJ2-3	TRBV6-5	.	CASSRQGLTDTQYF
TRBJ2-2	TRBV21-1	.	CAFPGNRRGELFF
TRBJ2-3	TRBV5-1	TRBD1	CASTLRTGGDTQYF